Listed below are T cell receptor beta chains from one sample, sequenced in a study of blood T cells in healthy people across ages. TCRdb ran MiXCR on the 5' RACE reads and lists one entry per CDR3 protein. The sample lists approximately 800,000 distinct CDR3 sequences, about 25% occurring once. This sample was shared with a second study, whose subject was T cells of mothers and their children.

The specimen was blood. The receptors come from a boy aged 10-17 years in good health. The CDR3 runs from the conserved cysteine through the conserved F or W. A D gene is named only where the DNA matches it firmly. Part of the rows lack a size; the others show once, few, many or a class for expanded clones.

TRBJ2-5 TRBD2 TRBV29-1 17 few TGCAGCGTCGCACCCGGGACTAGCGGGAGGGGTTTTGGGACCCAGTACTTC CSVAPGTSGRGFGTQYF
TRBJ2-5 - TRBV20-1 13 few TGCAGTGCTAGGGACCAGAAAGGGAAGACCCAGTACTTC CSARDQKGKTQYF
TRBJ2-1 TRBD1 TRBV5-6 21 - TGTGCCAGCAGCTTGTACGCCCCGGGACAGGGGTCCGGCAAGAAGAAGAATGAGCAGTTCTTC CASSLYAPGQGSGKKKNEQFF
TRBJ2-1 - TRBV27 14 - TGTGCCAGCAGTTCTCTAACAGCAAACAATGAGCAGTTCTTC CASSSLTANNEQFF
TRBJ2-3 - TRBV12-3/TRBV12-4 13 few TGTGCCAGCCTAGGTCGTATCACAGATACGCAGTATTTT CASLGRITDTQYF
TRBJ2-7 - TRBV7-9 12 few TGTGCCAGCAGCTTAAGTCTATTCGAGCAGTACTTC CASSLSLFEQYF
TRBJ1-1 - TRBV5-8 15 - TGTGCCAGCAGCTTTTTTCGGGCTTTGTTCACTGAAGCTTTCTTT CASSFFRALFTEAFF
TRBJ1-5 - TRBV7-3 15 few TGTGCCAGCAGCCCGCATATAGGACCTCGGAGGTCCCAGCATTTT CASSPHIGPRRSQHF
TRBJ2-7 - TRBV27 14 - TGTGCCAGCAGCCGCAGGGAAAACGCCTACGAGCAGTACTTC CASSRRENAYEQYF
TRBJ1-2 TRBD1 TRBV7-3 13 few TGTGCCAGCAGCATAACAGGGGGCTCGGGCTACACCTTC CASSITGGSGYTF
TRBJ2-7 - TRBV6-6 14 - TGTGCCAGCAGTCAACAGGGAGGGCCCGGGGAGCAGTACTTC CASSQQGGPGEQYF
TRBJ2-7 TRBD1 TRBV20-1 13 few TGCAGTGCCCCCGGACAGGGCCCCTACGAGCAGTACTTC CSAPGQGPYEQYF
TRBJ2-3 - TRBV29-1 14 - TGCAGCGTTGACCGGAGGACGGGCCCAGATACGCAGTATTTT CSVDRRTGPDTQYF
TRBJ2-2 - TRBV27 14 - TGTGCCAGCAGTGATGTGGGAAACACCGGGGAGCTGTTTTTT CASSDVGNTGELFF
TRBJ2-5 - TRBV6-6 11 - TGTGCCACCTCAATGGGGGAGACCCAGTACTTC CATSMGETQYF
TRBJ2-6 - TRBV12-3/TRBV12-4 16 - TGTGCCAGCAGTTTAAGGACGGTTTCTGGGGCCAACGTCCCGACTTTC CASSLRTVSGANVPTF
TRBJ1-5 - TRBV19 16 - TGTGCCAGTAGTACCGACCCGGGTTGGGGCAATCAGCCCCAGCATTTT CASSTDPGWGNQPQHF
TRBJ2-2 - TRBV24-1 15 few TGTGCCACCAGTGGCGCCGGGGGGAACACCGGGGAGCTGTTTTTT CATSGAGGNTGELFF
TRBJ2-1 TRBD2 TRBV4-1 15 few TGCGCCAGCAGCCAAGGTCCTAGCGGGGTGAATGAGCAGTTCTTC CASSQGPSGVNEQFF
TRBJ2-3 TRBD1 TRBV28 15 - TGTGCCAGCAGTTCAACCGGGACAGGGACAGATACGCAGTATTTT CASSSTGTGTDTQYF
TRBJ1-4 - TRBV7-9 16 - TGTGCCAGCAGCCCGGACAGAAAAGCAACTAATGAAAAACTGTTTTTT CASSPDRKATNEKLFF
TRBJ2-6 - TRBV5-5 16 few TGTGCCAGCAGCCCGGGACGTTTCACCGGGGCCAACGTCCTGACTTTC CASSPGRFTGANVLTF
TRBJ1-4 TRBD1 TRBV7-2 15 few TGTGCCAGCAGCTCGACAGGGGGATGGGAAGAAAAACTGTTTTTT CASSSTGGWEEKLFF
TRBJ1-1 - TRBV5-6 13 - TGTGCCAGCAGCATCGGACTGATCACTGAAGCTTTCTTT CASSIGLITEAFF
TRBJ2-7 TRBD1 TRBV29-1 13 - TGCAGCGTGAGGGGACAGGGCTTTTACGAGCAGTACTTC CSVRGQGFYEQYF
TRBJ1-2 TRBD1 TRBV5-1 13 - TGCGCCAGCAGCCACCGGACAGGGGATGGCTACACCTTC CASSHRTGDGYTF
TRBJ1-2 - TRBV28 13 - TGTGCCAGCAGTCCCACAGGGCGAGATGGCTACACCTTC CASSPTGRDGYTF
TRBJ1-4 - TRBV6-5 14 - TGTGCCAGCAGACCCGGCAGGGTGAATGAAAAACTGTTTTTT CASRPGRVNEKLFF
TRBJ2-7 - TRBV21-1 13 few TGTGCCAGCAGCAAGGACAGGGTCTACGAGCAGTACTTC CASSKDRVYEQYF
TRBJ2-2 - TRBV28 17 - TGTGCCAGCAGGGCCCGGAGGGGGCGCGGTCTCACCGGGGAGCTGTTTTTT CASRARRGRGLTGELFF
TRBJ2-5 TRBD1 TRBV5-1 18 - TGCGCCAGCAGCTACCAGCGCCGGGACAGGGGATCCCAAGAGACCCAGTACTTC CASSYQRRDRGSQETQYF
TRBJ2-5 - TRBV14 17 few TGTGCCAGCAGCCAAGAGGAAGACTTCCAGGGCAAAGAGACCCAGTACTTC CASSQEEDFQGKETQYF
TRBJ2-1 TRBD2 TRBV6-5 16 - TGTGCCAGCACCAAAGGACTAGCGGGAGTGACGGGTGAGCAGTTCTTC CASTKGLAGVTGEQFF
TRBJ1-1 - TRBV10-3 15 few TGTGCCATCGGTGACTTCCGACTGGGGAACACTGAAGCTTTCTTT CAIGDFRLGNTEAFF
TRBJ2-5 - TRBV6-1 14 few TGTGCCAGCAGGAAGGGGAGGCTTGGAGAGACCCAGTACTTC CASRKGRLGETQYF
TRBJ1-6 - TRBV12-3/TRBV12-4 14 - TGTGCCAGCAGACCCGGGCCACAGAATTCACCCCTCCACTTT CASRPGPQNSPLHF
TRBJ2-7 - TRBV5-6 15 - TGTGCCAGCAGCTGGTGGTACGGCAGAGACTACGAGCAGTACTTC CASSWWYGRDYEQYF
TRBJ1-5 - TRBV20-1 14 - TGCAGTGCTAGAGTATCACCGGAAGATCAGCCCCAGCATTTT CSARVSPEDQPQHF
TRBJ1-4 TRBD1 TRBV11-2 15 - TGTGCCAGCAGCCCAGGGGACAGGGGCGGGGAAAAACTGTTTTTT CASSPGDRGGEKLFF
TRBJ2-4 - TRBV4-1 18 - TGCGCCAGCAGCCACGGCTTCGGGCGACAGGACGCCAAAAACATTCAGTACTTC CASSHGFGRQDAKNIQYF
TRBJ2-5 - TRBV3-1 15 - TGTGCCAGCAGCCAAGGCGGGGACTGGGGAGAGACCCAGTACTTC CASSQGGDWGETQYF
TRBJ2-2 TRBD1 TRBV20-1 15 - TGCAGTGCTATAGGACAGGGGGCGTACACCGGGGAGCTGTTTTTT CSAIGQGAYTGELFF
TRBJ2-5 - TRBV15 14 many TGTGCCACCAGCGGCAGACAGGGAGGGGAGACCCAGTACTTC CATSGRQGGETQYF
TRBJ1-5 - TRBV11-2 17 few TGTGCCAGCAGCTTAGGGTCCGGGACAACTAGCAATCAGCCCCAGCATTTT CASSLGSGTTSNQPQHF
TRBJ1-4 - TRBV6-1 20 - TGTGCCAGCAGTGACGTGCCGTTAGGCGCCACCTTCGTCACTAATGAAAAACTGTTTTTT CASSDVPLGATFVTNEKLFF
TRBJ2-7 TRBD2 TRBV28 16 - TGTGCCAGCAGTTTAAATCTAGCGGCTCTAACCTACGAGCAGTACTTC CASSLNLAALTYEQYF
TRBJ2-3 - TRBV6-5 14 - TGTGCCAGCAGTTACGTCCTAGGGACAGATACGCAGTATTTT CASSYVLGTDTQYF
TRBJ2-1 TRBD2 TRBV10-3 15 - TGTGCCACTAAAGGGGCGGGAGAGACCTACAATGAGCAGTTCTTC CATKGAGETYNEQFF
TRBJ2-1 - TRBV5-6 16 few TGTGCCAGCAGCCCTATGACAGGTATATCCTACAATGAGCAGTTCTTC CASSPMTGISYNEQFF
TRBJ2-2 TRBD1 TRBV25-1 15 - TGTGCCAGCAGTGAATACGAGGGGGCTGGCGGGGAGCTGTTTTTT CASSEYEGAGGELFF
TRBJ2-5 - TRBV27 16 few TGTGCCAGCAGTGCCTACCCGGACAGCGACCAAGAGACCCAGTACTTC CASSAYPDSDQETQYF
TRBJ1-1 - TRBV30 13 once TGTGCCTGGAGTCTGAACGAGGGAACTGAAGCTTTCTTT CAWSLNEGTEAFF
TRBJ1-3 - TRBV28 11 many TGTGCCAGCAGTTTAGGAAACACCATATATTTT CASSLGNTIYF
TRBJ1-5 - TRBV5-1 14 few TGCGCCAGCAGCATTGACGGGGGCAATCAGCCCCAGCATTTT CASSIDGGNQPQHF
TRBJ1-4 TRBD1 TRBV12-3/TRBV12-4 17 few TGTGCCAGCAGTTTGGATACAGGGGCAAAAACTAATGAAAAACTGTTTTTT CASSLDTGAKTNEKLFF